This is a list of T cell receptor beta chains from one sample in a study of graft-versus-host responses after intestinal transplantation. Sequencing was performed with immunoSEQ multiplex PCR; in TCRdb, only in-frame clones are kept and a portion is missing. The data hold over 80,000 clones, with around 86% observed a single time. Sequencing used PBMCs, obtained 255 days after intestinal transplant. These receptors were obtained from a human patient who received an intestinal transplant, so some T cells may come from the graft donor. CDR3s include the opening cysteine and the closing phenylalanine or tryptophan. A D gene is named only where the DNA matches it firmly. Only some rows state a clone size, as once, few, many or a class for expanded clones.

clone size,D gene,V gene,J gene,CDR3 protein,CDR3 DNA
.,.,TRBV4-1,TRBJ2-1,CASSQDIGGIYNEQFF,TGCGCCAGCAGCCAAGATATCGGCGGGATTTACAATGAGCAGTTCTTC
.,TRBD2,TRBV30,TRBJ2-1,CAWNRGGWNEQFF,TGTGCCTGGAATAGGGGAGGGTGGAATGAGCAGTTCTTC
.,TRBD2,TRBV19,TRBJ2-3,CASSPGTSGSFAQYF,TGTGCCAGTAGTCCCGGGACTAGCGGGAGCTTTGCGCAGTATTTT
.,TRBD1,TRBV5-4,TRBJ1-2,CASSLAGGRRGYTF,TGTGCCAGCAGCTTGGCAGGGGGCAGGCGCGGCTACACCTTC
.,.,TRBV30,TRBJ1-6,CACTLGASSYNSPLHF,TGTGCCTGCACCTTGGGGGCGAGCTCCTATAATTCACCCCTCCACTTT
once,.,TRBV29-1,TRBJ2-1,CSVDGRGRLDNEQFF,TGCAGCGTTGACGGCAGGGGCCGGCTTGACAATGAGCAGTTCTTC
.,.,TRBV5-1,TRBJ1-1,CASSLEVGNTEAFF,TGCGCCAGCAGCTTGGAGGTGGGGAACACTGAAGCTTTCTTT
.,TRBD2,TRBV5-4,TRBJ2-2,CASSQGRLAGVANTGELFF,TGTGCCAGCAGCCAAGGCCGACTAGCGGGAGTAGCGAACACCGGGGAGCTGTTTTTT
.,TRBD1,TRBV28,TRBJ2-5,CASSSRGRETQYF,TGTGCCAGCTCGAGCAGGGGGCGGGAGACCCAGTACTTC
.,TRBD1,TRBV27,TRBJ1-1,CASSYTGEEAFF,TGTGCCAGCAGTTACACAGGGGAAGAAGCTTTCTTT
once,.,TRBV6-5,TRBJ2-5,CASSYSSSQETQYF,TGTGCCAGCAGTTACTCGAGTTCTCAAGAGACCCAGTACTTC
.,.,TRBV4-3,TRBJ1-6,CASSQTTGSYNSPLHF,TGCGCCAGCAGCCAAACAACGGGCTCCTATAATTCACCCCTCCACTTT
.,TRBD1,TRBV28,TRBJ2-6,CASCSIGTGGPGANVLTF,TGTGCCAGCTGCTCAATCGGGACAGGGGGCCCCGGGGCCAACGTCCTGACTTTC
.,.,TRBV14,TRBJ2-7,CASSPRQTSYEQYF,TGTGCCAGCAGCCCCCGACAGACCTCCTACGAGCAGTACTTC
.,.,TRBV5-5,TRBJ2-1,CASSLMAGGNEQFF,TGTGCCAGCAGCTTGATGGCCGGGGGCAATGAGCAGTTCTTC
.,.,TRBV29-1,TRBJ1-2,CSVEVEENYGYTF,TGCAGCGTTGAGGTAGAGGAGAACTATGGCTACACCTTC
.,.,TRBV14,TRBJ1-2,CASSQTGLSYGYTF,TGTGCCAGCAGCCAAACGGGACTGAGTTATGGCTACACCTTC
.,.,TRBV28,TRBJ1-2,CASLRRGDRLYGYTF,TGTGCCAGCTTACGACGCGGGGACCGACTCTATGGCTACACCTTC
.,TRBD1,TRBV6-5,TRBJ1-6,CASSQGQGAYSPLHF,TGTGCCAGCAGCCAGGGACAGGGGGCATATTCACCCCTCCACTTT
.,.,TRBV2,TRBJ2-7,CASSAGIKGYEQYF,TGTGCCAGCAGTGCCGGGATAAAGGGCTACGAGCAGTACTTC
.,TRBD1,TRBV28,TRBJ1-6,CASSSPRQGTNNSPLHF,TGTGCCAGCAGTTCGCCTAGACAGGGAACTAATAATTCACCCCTCCACTTT
.,TRBD1,TRBV7-8,TRBJ1-2,CASSLRTGRYGYTF,TGTGCCAGCAGCTTACGGACAGGGCGCTATGGCTACACCTTC
.,.,TRBV6-5,TRBJ1-2,CASSYEYRAYYGYTF,TGTGCCAGCAGTTACGAGTACAGGGCCTACTATGGCTACACCTTC
few,TRBD1,TRBV14,TRBJ1-4,CASSQGGTGGHNEKLFF,TGTGCCAGCAGCCAAGGCGGGACAGGGGGTCATAATGAAAAACTGTTTTTT
few,.,TRBV7-8,TRBJ2-1,CASSPRGSSLNEQFF,TGTGCCAGCAGCCCCCGGGGTAGCAGCCTAAATGAGCAGTTCTTC
.,.,TRBV11-2,TRBJ1-2,CASSLVRDVGGYTF,TGTGCCAGCAGCTTGGTTAGGGACGTTGGGGGCTACACCTTC
.,TRBD1,TRBV19,TRBJ1-2,CASTRQGVIEGYTF,TGTGCCAGTACCCGACAGGGAGTCATCGAGGGCTACACCTTC
.,.,TRBV2,TRBJ1-1,CASSDASGWNTEAFF,TGTGCCAGCAGTGACGCCTCCGGGTGGAACACTGAAGCTTTCTTT
.,TRBD2,TRBV4-1,TRBJ2-1,CASSAPGLAGAEQFF,TGCGCCAGCAGCGCCCCGGGACTAGCGGGGGCTGAGCAGTTCTTC
.,.,TRBV28,TRBJ1-5,CASSYPPDEQPQHF,TGTGCCAGCAGTTACCCCCCCGATGAACAGCCCCAGCATTTT
.,TRBD1,TRBV30,TRBJ1-5,CAWSVGTGIQPQHF,TGTGCCTGGAGTGTAGGGACAGGGATACAGCCCCAGCATTTT
.,.,TRBV18,TRBJ1-2,CASSPASGGYTF,TGTGCCAGCTCACCGGCGAGCGGGGGCTACACCTTC
.,.,TRBV7-8,TRBJ2-3,CASSPALRSTDTQYF,TGTGCCAGCAGCCCTGCGCTCCGGAGCACAGATACGCAGTATTTT
.,TRBD1,TRBV4-1,TRBJ1-1,CASSQVQGMNTEAFF,TGCGCCAGCAGCCAGGTACAGGGGATGAACACTGAAGCTTTCTTT
.,.,TRBV6-5,TRBJ2-3,CASSPLGLTDTQYF,TGTGCCAGCAGCCCCCTTGGCCTCACAGATACGCAGTATTTT
.,.,TRBV7-8,TRBJ2-1,CASSLMGGSLKEQFF,TGTGCCAGCAGCTTAATGGGGGGCTCCCTCAAGGAGCAGTTCTTC
.,TRBD1,TRBV7-2,TRBJ1-1,CASSTDRGTEAFF,TGTGCCAGCAGCACCGACAGGGGGACTGAAGCTTTCTTT
.,TRBD1,TRBV7-4,TRBJ1-1,CASSLGQGPSRNTEAFF,TGTGCCAGCAGCTTAGGACAGGGCCCCTCGAGGAACACTGAAGCTTTCTTT
.,.,TRBV6-1,TRBJ1-2,CATKTITNYGYTF,TGTGCCACCAAAACCATTACTAACTATGGCTACACCTTC
.,TRBD1,TRBV6-1,TRBJ1-3,CASRSGQGGNTIYF,TGTGCCAGCAGATCGGGACAGGGAGGAAACACCATATATTTT
.,.,TRBV5-4,TRBJ2-5,CASSLNGVGQETQYF,TGTGCCAGCAGCTTGAACGGGGTAGGTCAAGAGACCCAGTACTTC
.,.,TRBV6-1,TRBJ2-5,CASSEAAFYRESVGETQYF,TGTGCCAGCAGTGAAGCGGCCTTCTATCGTGAGAGTGTAGGGGAGACCCAGTACTTC
.,.,TRBV7-2,TRBJ1-6,CASSHPMGVNNSPLHF,TGTGCCAGCAGCCACCCAATGGGGGTGAATAATTCACCCCTCCACTTT
.,.,TRBV5-1,TRBJ1-1,CASSLSTGPNTEAFF,TGCGCCAGCAGCTTGAGCACAGGGCCGAACACTGAAGCTTTCTTT
.,.,TRBV29-1,TRBJ1-4,CSTRQGHEKLFF,TGCAGCACCCGACAAGGACACGAAAAACTGTTTTTT
.,.,TRBV6-1,TRBJ2-5,CASSEASSAGTQYF,TGTGCCAGCAGTGAAGCCTCCTCGGCCGGGACCCAGTACTTC